This TCR beta chain comes out of a study of patients and donors after allogeneic stem cell transplantation (dated by TCRdb to the early 2020s). This clonotype was recorded a few times. Its binding antigen is unknown. Base qualities are not provided; no much larger clone lies one nucleotide away. The library was produced with RT-PCR. TCRdb records NextSeq 550 as the sequencer. In TCRdb, the public reads were trimmed at Q25 with fastp and aligned with MiXCR, with productive beta chains retained. When rows share a CDR3 protein, they turn into one entry using the most common DNA and genes. The sample records about 150,000 distinct CDR3 sequences, approximately 35% of which are singletons. 40% to 55% of the sample lies in the top ten. The CDR3 holds 13 amino acids from the cysteine to the phenylalanine. Kept here is only the CDR3 DNA, which spans 39 bases and is read in frame from base 1. Per the germline V gene (reference sequence), SEHNR is the CDR1 and FQNEAQ is the CDR2. V lost 4 bases and J lost 7 bases; the stretch between them is 8 bases long.

Sequencing was performed on blood, either unsorted or a sorted T cell fraction (not recorded which). Here the chain combines TRBV7-9 and TRBJ1-6; no D gene is confidently identified. This receptor was taken from a human donor who was either an allogeneic HSCT recipient or a stem cell or donor lymphocyte infusion donor (not recorded which). It is not recorded whose cells these are; they may come from a transplant donor. The CDR3 sequence is CASSSGSNSPLHF. The DNA sequence reads TGTGCCAGCAGCTCCGGGTCCAATTCACCCCTCCACTTT.